This TCR beta chain was found in a study of cytomegalovirus exposure and HLA in healthy donors. 60 Vbeta and 13 Jbeta primers were used in PCR. The assay was immunoSEQ multiplex PCR, and TCRdb's table has in-frame clones only and misses some. Of about 150,000 clones detected, 70% to 90% appear once; the ten largest clones hold 2% to 2.5%. The material sequenced was PBMCs. The sequence derives from a woman in her late teens or twenties in good health and CMV-seronegative.

The CDR3 protein is CASSRDRENYGYTF. The CDR3, as DNA: TGTGCCAGCAGCCGGGACAGGGAGAACTATGGCTACACCTTC. This rearrangement joins TRBV11-3 to TRBJ1-2; 9 nucleotides line up with TRBD1. CDR1 is SGHNT and CDR2 is YENEEA in the germline V gene. This CDR3 region has 14 residues. Trimming at V came to 5 bases and at J to 2 bases, leaving 3 bases not matched to a gene.